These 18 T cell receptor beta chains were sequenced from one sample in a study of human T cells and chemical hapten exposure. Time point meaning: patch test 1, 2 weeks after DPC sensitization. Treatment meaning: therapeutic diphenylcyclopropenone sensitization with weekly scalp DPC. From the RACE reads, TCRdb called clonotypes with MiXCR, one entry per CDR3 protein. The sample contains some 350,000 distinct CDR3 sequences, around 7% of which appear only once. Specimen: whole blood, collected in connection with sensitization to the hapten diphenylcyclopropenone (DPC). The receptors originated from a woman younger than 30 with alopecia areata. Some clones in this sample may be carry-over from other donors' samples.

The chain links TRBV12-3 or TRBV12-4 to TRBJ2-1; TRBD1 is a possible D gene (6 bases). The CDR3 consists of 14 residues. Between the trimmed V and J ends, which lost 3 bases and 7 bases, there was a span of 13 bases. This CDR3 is CASSFWARGNEQFF. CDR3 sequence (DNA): TGTGCCAGCAGTTTTTGGGCGAGGGGGAATGAGCAGTTCTTC.

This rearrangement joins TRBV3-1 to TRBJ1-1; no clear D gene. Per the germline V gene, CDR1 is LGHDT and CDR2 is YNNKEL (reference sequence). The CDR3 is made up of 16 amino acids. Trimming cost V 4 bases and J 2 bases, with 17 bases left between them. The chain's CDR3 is CASSPKLDSRNTEAFF. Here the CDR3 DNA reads TGTGCCAGCAGCCCGAAGTTAGACTCTAGAAACACTGAAGCTTTCTTT. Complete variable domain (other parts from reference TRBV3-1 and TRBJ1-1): DTAVSQTPKYLVTQMGNDKSIKCEQNLGHDTMYWYKQDSKKFLKIMFSYNNKELIINETVPNRFSPKSPDKAHLNLHINSLELGDSAVYFCASSPKLDSRNTEAFFGQGTRLTVV.

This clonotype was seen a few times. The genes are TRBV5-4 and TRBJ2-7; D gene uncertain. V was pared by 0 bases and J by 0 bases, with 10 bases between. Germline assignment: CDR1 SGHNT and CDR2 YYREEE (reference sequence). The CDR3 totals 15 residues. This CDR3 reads CASSLGGILSYEQYF. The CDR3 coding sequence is TGTGCCAGCAGCTTGGGGGGAATCCTCTCCTACGAGCAGTACTTC.

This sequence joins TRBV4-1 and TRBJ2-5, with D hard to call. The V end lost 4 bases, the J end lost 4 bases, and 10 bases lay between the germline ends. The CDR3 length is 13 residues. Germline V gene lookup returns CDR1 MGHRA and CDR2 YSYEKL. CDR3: CASSRAVGETQYF. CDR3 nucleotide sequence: TGCGCCAGCAGCCGCGCGGTAGGAGAGACCCAGTACTTC.

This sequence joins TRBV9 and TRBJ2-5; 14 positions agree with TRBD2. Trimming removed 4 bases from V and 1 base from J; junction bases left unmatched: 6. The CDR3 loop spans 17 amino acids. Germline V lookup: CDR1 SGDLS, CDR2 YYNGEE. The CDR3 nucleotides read TGTGCCAGCAGCTTCGGACTAGCGGGGGGCATCCAAGAGACCCAGTACTTC. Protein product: CASSFGLAGGIQETQYF.

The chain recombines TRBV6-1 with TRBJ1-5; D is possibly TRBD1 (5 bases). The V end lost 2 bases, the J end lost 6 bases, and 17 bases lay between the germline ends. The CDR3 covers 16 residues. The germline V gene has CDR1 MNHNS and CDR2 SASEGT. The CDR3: CASSENVWGRAQPQHF. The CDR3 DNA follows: TGTGCCAGCAGTGAAAACGTTTGGGGCAGGGCTCAGCCCCAGCATTTT.

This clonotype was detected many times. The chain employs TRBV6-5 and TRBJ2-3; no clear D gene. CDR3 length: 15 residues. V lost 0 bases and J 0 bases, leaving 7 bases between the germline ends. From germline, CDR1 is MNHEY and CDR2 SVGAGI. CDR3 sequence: CASSYSGASTDTQYF. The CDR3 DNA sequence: TGTGCCAGCAGTTACTCCGGAGCTAGCACAGATACGCAGTATTTT.

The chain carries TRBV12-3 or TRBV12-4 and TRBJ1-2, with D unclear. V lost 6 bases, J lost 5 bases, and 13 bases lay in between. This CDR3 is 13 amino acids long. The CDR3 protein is CASSLVRDYGYTF. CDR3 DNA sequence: TGTGCCAGCAGCCTGGTCAGAGATTATGGCTACACCTTC.

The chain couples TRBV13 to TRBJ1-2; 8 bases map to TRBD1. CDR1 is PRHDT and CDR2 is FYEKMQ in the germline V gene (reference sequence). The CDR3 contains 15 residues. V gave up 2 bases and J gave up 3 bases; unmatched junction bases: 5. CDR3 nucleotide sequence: TGTGCCAGCAGCTTACGCCAGGGGGCAGACTATGGCTACACCTTC. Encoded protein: CASSLRQGADYGYTF.

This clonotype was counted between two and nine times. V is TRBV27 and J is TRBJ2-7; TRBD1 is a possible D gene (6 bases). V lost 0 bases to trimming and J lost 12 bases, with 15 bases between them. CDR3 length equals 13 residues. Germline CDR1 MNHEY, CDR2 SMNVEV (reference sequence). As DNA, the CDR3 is TGTGCCAGCAGTTTATCCCCACAGGGACAAAGGTACTTC. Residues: CASSLSPQGQRYF.

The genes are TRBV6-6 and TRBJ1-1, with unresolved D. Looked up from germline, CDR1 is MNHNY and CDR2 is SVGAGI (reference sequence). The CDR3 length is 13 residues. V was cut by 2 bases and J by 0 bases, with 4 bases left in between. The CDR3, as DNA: TGTGCCAGCAGTTACCGATTGAACACTGAAGCTTTCTTT. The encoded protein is CASSYRLNTEAFF.

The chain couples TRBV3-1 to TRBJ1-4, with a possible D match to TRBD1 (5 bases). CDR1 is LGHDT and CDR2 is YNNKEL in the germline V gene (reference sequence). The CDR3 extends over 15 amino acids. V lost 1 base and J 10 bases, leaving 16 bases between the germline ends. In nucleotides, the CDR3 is TGTGCCAGCAGCCAAGGATCTGCAGGGATAACAAAACTGTTTTTT. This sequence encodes CASSQGSAGITKLFF.

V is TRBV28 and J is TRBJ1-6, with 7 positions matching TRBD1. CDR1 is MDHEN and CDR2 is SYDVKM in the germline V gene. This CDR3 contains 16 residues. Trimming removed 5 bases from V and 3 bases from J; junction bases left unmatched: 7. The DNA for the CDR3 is TGTGCCAGCAGTCCAATCGACAGGGACTATAATTCACCCCTCCACTTT. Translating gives CASSPIDRDYNSPLHF.

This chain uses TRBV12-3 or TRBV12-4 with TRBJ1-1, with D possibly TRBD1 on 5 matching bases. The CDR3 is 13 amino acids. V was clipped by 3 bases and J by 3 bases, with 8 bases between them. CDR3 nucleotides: TGTGCCAGCAGTTTTACCAGGGACACTGAAGCTTTCTTT. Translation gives CASSFTRDTEAFF.

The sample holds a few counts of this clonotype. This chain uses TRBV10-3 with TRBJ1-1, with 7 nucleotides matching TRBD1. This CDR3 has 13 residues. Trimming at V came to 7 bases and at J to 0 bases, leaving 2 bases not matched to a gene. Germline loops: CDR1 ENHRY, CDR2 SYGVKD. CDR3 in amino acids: CAITTGVNTEAFF. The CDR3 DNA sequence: TGTGCCATCACTACAGGGGTGAACACTGAAGCTTTCTTT.

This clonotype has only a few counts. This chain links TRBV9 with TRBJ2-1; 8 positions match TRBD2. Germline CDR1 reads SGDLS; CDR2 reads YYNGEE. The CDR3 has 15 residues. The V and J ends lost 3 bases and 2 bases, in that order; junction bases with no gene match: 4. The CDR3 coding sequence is TGTGCCAGCAGCGATAATAGCGGGGCCTACAATGAGCAGTTCTTC. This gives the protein CASSDNSGAYNEQFF. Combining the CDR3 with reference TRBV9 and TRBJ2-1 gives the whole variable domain DSGVTQTPKHLITATGQRVTLRCSPRSGDLSVYWYQQSLDQGLQFLIQYYNGEERAKGNILERFSAQQFPDLHSELNLSSLELGDSALYFCASSDNSGAYNEQFFGPGTRLTVL.

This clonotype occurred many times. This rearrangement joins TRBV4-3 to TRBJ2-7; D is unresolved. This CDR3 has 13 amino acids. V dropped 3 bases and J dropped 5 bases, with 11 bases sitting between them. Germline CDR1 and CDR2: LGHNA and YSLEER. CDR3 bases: TGCGCCAGCAGCCACCTCCGGAAGGACGAGCAGTACTTC. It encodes CASSHLRKDEQYF.

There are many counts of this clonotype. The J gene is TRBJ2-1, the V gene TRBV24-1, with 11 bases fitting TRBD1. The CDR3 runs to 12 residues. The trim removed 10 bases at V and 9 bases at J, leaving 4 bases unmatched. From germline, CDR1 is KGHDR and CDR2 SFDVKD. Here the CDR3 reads CATGQGAGEQFF. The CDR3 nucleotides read TGTGCCACAGGACAGGGGGCCGGTGAGCAGTTCTTC.